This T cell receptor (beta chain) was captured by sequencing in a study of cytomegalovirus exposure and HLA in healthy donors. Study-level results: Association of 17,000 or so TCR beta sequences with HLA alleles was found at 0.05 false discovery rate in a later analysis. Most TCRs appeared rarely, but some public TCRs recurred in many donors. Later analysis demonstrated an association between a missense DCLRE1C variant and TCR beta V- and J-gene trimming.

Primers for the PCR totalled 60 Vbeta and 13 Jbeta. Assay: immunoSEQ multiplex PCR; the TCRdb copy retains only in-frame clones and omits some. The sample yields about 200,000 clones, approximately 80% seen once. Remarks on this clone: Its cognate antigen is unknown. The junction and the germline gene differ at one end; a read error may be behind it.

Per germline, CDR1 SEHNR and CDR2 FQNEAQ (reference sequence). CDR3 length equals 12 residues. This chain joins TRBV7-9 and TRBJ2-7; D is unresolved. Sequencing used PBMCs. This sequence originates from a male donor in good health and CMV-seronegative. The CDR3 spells CSSSFINYEQYF. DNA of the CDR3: TGTTCCAGCAGCTTTATTAACTACGAGCAGTACTTC.